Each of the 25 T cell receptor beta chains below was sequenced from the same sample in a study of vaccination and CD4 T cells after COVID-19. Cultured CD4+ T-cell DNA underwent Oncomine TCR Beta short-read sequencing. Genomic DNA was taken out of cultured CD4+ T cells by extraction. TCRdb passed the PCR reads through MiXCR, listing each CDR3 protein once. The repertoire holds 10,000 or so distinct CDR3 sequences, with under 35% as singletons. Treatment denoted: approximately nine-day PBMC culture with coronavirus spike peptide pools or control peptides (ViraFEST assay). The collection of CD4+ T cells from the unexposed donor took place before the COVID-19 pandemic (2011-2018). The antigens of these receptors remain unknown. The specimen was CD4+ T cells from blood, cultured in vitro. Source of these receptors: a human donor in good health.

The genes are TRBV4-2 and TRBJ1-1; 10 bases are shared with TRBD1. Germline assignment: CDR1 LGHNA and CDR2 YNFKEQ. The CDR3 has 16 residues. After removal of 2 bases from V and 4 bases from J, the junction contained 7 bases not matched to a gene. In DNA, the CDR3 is TGTGCCAGCAGCCAACCGGGACAGGGGAAGGCCACTGAAGCTTTCTTT. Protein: CASSQPGQGKATEAFF.

CDR3 amino acids: CASSLRDLYNEQFF. CDR3 DNA sequence: TGTGCCAGCAGCTTGCGGGATCTCTACAATGAGCAGTTCTTC. This rearrangement joins TRBV11-2 to TRBJ2-1, with TRBD2 as a possible D gene (6 bases). This CDR3 has 14 residues. From germline, CDR1 is SGHAT and CDR2 FQNNGV. V was pared by 3 bases and J by 3 bases, with 9 bases between. The whole variable domain, remainder taken from reference TRBV11-2 and TRBJ2-1, is EAGVAQSPRYKIIEKRQSVAFWCNPISGHATLYWYQQILGQGPKLLIQFQNNGVVDDSQLPKDRFSAERLKGVDSTLKIQPAKLEDSAVYLCASSLRDLYNEQFFGPGTRLTVL.

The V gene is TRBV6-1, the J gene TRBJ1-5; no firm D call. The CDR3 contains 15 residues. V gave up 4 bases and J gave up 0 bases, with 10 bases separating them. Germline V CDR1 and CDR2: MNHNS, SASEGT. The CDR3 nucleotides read TGTGCCAGCAGTGCCCAGGAACATAGCAATCAGCCCCAGCATTTT. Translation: CASSAQEHSNQPQHF.

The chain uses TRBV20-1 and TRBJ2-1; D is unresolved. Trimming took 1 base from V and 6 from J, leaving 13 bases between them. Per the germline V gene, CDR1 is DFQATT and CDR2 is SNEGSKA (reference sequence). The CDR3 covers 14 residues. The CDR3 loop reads CSARVDYRVNEQFF. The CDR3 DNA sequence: TGCAGTGCTAGAGTAGATTATCGAGTCAATGAGCAGTTCTTC.

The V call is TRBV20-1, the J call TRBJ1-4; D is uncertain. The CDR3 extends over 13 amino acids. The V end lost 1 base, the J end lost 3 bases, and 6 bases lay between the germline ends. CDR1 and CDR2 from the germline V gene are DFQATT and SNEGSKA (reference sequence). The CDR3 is CSARVTANEKLFF. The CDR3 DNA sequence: TGCAGTGCTAGAGTGACTGCTAATGAAAAACTGTTTTTT.

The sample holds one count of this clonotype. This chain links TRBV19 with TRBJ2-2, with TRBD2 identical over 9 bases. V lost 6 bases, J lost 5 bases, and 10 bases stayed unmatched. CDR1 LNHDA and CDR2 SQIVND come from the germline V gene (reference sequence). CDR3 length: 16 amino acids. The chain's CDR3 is CASSPAGSGRTGELFF. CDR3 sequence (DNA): TGTGCCAGTAGCCCCGCGGGTAGCGGGAGAACCGGGGAGCTGTTTTTT.

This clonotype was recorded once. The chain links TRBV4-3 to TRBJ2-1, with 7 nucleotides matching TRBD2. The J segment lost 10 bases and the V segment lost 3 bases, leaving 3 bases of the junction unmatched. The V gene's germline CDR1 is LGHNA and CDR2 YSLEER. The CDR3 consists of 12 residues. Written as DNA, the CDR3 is TGCGCCAGCAGCCAGGGGAGGGGAGAGCAGTTCTTC. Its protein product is CASSQGRGEQFF.

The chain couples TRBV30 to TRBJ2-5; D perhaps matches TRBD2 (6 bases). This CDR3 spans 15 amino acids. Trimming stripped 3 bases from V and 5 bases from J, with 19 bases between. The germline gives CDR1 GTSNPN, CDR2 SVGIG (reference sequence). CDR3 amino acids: CAWSLAGGSRETQYF. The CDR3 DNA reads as TGTGCCTGGAGCCTCGCTGGGGGGTCTAGGGAGACCCAGTACTTC.

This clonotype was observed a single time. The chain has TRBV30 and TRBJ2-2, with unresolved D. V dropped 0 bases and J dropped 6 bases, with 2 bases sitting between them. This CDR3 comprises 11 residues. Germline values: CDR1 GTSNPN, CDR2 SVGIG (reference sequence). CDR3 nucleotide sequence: TGTGCCTGGAGTGTCGCCGGGGAGCTGTTTTTT. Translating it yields CAWSVAGELFF.

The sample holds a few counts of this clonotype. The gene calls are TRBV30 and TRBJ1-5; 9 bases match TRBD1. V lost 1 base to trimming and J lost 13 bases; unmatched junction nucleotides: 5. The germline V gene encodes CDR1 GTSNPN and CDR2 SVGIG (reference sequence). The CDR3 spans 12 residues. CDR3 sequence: CAWSAQQGAQHF. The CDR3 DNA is TGTGCCTGGAGTGCACAACAGGGGGCGCAGCATTTT.

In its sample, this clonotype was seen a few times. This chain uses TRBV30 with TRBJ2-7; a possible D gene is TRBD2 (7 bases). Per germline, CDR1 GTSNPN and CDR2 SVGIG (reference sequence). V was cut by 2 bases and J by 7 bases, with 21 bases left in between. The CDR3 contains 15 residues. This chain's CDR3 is CAWSFSGGHLEEQYF. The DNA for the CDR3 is TGTGCCTGGAGTTTTTCGGGGGGACACCTCGAAGAGCAGTACTTC.

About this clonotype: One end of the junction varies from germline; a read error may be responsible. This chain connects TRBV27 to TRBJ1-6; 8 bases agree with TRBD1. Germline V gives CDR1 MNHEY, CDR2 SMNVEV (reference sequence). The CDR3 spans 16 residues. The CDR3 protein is CANSHQGAGYNSPLHF. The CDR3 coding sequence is TGTGCCAACAGTCATCAGGGGGCGGGGTATAATTCACCCCTCCACTTT.

For the CDR3, the DNA is TGTGCCAGCAGCCAGGGACTAGCGGGGGCCGGGGGAATCTACAATGAGCAGTTCTTC. Its translation is CASSQGLAGAGGIYNEQFF. The chain is built from TRBV7-3 and TRBJ2-1, with TRBD2 matching over 14 bases. Germline V gives CDR1 SGHTA, CDR2 FQGTGA. The V gene end was trimmed by 5 bases and the J gene end by 3 bases; junction bases not matched to a gene: 12. The CDR3 runs 19 residues.

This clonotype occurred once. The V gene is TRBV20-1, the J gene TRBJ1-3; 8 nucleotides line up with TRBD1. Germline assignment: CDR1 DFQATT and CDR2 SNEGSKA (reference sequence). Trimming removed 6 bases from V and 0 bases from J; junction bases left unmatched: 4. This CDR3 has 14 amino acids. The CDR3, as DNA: TGCAGTGCCCGACAGGGGTTCTCTGGAAACACCATATATTTT. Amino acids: CSARQGFSGNTIYF.

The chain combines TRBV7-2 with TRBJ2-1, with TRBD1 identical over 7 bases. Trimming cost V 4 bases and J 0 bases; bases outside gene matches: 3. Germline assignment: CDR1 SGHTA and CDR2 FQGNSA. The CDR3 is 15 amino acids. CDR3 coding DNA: TGTGCCAGCAGCTCCCGGACAGGCTCCTACAATGAGCAGTTCTTC. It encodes CASSSRTGSYNEQFF.

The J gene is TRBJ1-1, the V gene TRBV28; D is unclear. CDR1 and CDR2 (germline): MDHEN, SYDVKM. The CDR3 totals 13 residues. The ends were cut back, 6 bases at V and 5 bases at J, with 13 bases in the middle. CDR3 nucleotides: TGTGCCAGCAGGCCCACCTGGGTTACTGAAGCTTTCTTT. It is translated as CASRPTWVTEAFF. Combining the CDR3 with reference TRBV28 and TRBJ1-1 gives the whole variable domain DVKVTQSSRYLVKRTGEKVFLECVQDMDHENMFWYRQDPGLGLRLIYFSYDVKMKEKGDIPEGYSVSREKKERFSLILESASTNQTSMYLCASRPTWVTEAFFGQGTRLTVV.

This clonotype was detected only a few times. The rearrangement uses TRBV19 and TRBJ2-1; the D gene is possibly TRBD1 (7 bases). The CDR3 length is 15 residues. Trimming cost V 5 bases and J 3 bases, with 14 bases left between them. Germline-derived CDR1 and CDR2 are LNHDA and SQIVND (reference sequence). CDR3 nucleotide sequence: TGTGCCAGTAGTCCCCAGGGGGGAAACTACAATGAGCAGTTCTTC. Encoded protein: CASSPQGGNYNEQFF.

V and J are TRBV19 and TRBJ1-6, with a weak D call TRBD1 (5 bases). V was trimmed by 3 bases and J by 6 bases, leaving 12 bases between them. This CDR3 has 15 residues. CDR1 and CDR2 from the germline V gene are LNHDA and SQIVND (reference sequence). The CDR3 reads CASSIGGTTNSPLHF. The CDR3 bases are TGTGCCAGTAGTATCGGTGGGACCACTAATTCACCCCTCCACTTT.

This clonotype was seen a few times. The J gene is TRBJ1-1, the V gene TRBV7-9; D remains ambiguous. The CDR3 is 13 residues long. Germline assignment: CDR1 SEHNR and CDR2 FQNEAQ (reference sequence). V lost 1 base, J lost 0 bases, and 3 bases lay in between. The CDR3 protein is CASSLELNTEAFF. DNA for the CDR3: TGTGCCAGCAGCTTAGAACTGAACACTGAAGCTTTCTTT.

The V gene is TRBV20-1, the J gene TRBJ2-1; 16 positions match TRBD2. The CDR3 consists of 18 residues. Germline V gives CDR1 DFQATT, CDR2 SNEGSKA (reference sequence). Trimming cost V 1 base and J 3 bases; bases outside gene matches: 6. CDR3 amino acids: CSARGTGTSGGGYNEQFF. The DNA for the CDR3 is TGCAGTGCTAGAGGAACCGGGACTAGCGGGGGGGGCTACAATGAGCAGTTCTTC.

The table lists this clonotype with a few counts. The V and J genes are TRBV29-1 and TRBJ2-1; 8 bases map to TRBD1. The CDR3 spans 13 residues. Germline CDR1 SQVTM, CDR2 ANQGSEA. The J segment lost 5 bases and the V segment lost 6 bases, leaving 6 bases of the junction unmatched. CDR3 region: CSVDRGNDNEQFF. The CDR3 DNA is TGCAGCGTCGACAGGGGAAACGACAATGAGCAGTTCTTC.

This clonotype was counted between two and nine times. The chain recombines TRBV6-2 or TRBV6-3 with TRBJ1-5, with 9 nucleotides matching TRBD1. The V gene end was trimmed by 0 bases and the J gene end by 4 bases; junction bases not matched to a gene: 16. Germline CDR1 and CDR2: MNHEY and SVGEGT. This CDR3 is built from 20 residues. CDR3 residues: CASSYSIGTGSTPGNQPQHF. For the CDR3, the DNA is TGTGCCAGCAGTTACTCGATAGGGACAGGGTCTACGCCTGGAAATCAGCCCCAGCATTTT.

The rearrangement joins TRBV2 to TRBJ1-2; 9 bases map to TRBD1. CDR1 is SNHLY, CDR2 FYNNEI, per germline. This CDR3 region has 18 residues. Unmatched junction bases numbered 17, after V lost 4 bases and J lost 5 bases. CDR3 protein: CASSGRDRDNKGIYGYTF. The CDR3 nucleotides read TGTGCCAGCAGTGGCCGGGACAGGGACAATAAGGGGATTTATGGCTACACCTTC.

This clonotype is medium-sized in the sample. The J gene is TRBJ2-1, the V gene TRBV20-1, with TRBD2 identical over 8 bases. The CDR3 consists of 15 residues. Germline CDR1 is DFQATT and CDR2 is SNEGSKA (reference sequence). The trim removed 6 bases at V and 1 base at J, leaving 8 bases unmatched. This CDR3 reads CSAHGLAGSYNEQFF. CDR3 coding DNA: TGCAGTGCCCATGGACTAGCCGGTTCCTACAATGAGCAGTTCTTC.

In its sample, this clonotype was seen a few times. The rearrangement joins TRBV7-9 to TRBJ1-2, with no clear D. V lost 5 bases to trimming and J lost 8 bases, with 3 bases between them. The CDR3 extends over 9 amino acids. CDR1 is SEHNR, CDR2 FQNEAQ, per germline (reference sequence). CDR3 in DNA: TGTGCCAGCAGCCCGGGCTACACCTTC. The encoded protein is CASSPGYTF.